Listed below are T cell receptor beta chains from one sample, sequenced in a study of blood T cells in healthy people across ages. TCRdb re-derived calls from the 5' RACE reads in MiXCR, one entry per CDR3 protein. Found here are roughly 1,700,000 distinct CDR3 sequences, roughly 28% of them singletons; the top ten hold about 7.7%. Sequenced input: blood. All receptors come from a woman aged 30 to 39 in good health. Each CDR3 is given with its conserved first and last residue. Fields, in order: V gene, J gene, clone size, D gene, CDR3 DNA, CDR3 protein. A D gene is named only where the DNA matches it firmly. Clone sizes are given selectively: once, few, many, or a class where the clone is expanded.

>TRBV30|TRBJ1-1|-|-
TGTGCCTGGATGTTGGAGACCGATGAAGCTTTCTTT
CAWMLETDEAFF
>TRBV5-1|TRBJ2-7|many|-
TGCGCCAGCAGCTTGGCCAGCATAAGGGGCGGCTACGAGCAGTACTTC
CASSLASIRGGYEQYF
>TRBV29-1|TRBJ2-7|-|-
TGCAGCGTTGACTTCGGGGGGCCCTCGTACTTC
CSVDFGGPSYF
>TRBV2|TRBJ2-3|-|TRBD2
TGTGCCAGCAGACCCACCGGGGGGATAGATACGCAGTATTTT
CASRPTGGIDTQYF
>TRBV7-9|TRBJ2-1|few|TRBD2
TGTGCCAGCAGCTTAGCGTCAGGGACTAGCGGCGTACATGAGCAGTTCTTC
CASSLASGTSGVHEQFF
>TRBV20-1|TRBJ1-2|-|-
TGCAGTGCTAGAGATGATGGTCGGGGGCGAGGCTGCACCTTC
CSARDDGRGRGCTF
>TRBV7-2|TRBJ2-3|-|-
TGTGCCAGCAGCCTCCGGGACCCGCGGGGAACGCAGTATTTT
CASSLRDPRGTQYF
>TRBV7-6|TRBJ2-3|-|TRBD2
TGTGCCAGCAGCCCGAGTCGACTAGCGGGCACAGATACGCAGTATTTT
CASSPSRLAGTDTQYF
>TRBV27|TRBJ2-1|-|-
TGTGCCAGCGACTTTCGTAGGACGGAGGACAATGAGCAGTTCTTC
CASDFRRTEDNEQFF
>TRBV10-3|TRBJ2-5|-|-
TGTGCCATCAGCGGAGGCGGAGGGGGTGAGACCCAGTACTTC
CAISGGGGGETQYF
>TRBV30|TRBJ1-5|few|-
TGTGCCTGGGGCCGACGAAAGGATCAGCCCCAGCATTTT
CAWGRRKDQPQHF
>TRBV7-2|TRBJ2-2|few|TRBD1
TGTGCCAGCAGCATAAGGGGGGGACAGGGGGCAGGAGGGGAGCTGTTTTTT
CASSIRGGQGAGGELFF
>TRBV2|TRBJ2-5|few|-
TGTGCCAGCAGCCTCCAGGGAATGGGGCAAGAGACCCAGTACTTC
CASSLQGMGQETQYF
>TRBV20-1|TRBJ2-1|few|-
TGCAGTGCTACAGAGAGCTCCTACAATGAGCAGTTCTTC
CSATESSYNEQFF
>TRBV10-3|TRBJ2-1|-|TRBD2
TGTGCCATCAGTGTTTTGGCGGGAGGGACCAATGAGCAGTTCTTC
CAISVLAGGTNEQFF
>TRBV5-5|TRBJ2-1|-|-
TGTGCCAGCAGCTTGGATATATTAGACTACAATGAGCAGTTCTTC
CASSLDILDYNEQFF